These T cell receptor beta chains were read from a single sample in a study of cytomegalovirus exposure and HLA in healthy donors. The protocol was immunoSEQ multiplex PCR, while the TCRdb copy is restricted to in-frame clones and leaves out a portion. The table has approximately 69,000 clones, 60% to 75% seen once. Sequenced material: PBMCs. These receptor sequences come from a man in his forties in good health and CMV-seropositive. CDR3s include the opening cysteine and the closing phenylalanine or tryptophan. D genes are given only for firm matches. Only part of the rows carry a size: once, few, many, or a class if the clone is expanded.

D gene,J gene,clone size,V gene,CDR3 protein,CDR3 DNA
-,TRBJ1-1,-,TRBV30,CAWSVGAAGAFF,TGTGCCTGGAGTGTAGGAGCGGCAGGAGCTTTCTTT
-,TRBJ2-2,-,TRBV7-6,CASSLAWRGPYTGELFF,TGTGCCAGCAGCTTAGCGTGGCGGGGGCCTTACACCGGGGAGCTGTTTTTT
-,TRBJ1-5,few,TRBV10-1,CAGTEDNRYIHQPQHF,TGCGCCGGCACTGAGGACAATCGGTATATCCATCAGCCCCAGCATTTT
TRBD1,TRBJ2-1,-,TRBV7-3,CASSLQGALNEQFF,TGTGCCAGCAGCTTGCAGGGGGCGCTCAATGAGCAGTTCTTC
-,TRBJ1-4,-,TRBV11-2,CASSQVQGRGNEKLFF,TGTGCCAGCAGTCAGGTGCAGGGGAGGGGTAATGAAAAACTGTTTTTT
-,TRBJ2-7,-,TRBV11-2,CASSLTYFRGAEQYF,TGTGCCAGCAGCTTAACCTATTTCAGGGGGGCCGAGCAGTACTTC
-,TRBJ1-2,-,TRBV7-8,CASSQAGFYGYTF,TGTGCCAGCAGCCAGGCAGGATTCTATGGCTACACCTTC
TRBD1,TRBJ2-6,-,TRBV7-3,CASSLLGQGNTGANVLTF,TGTGCCAGCAGCCTCCTGGGACAGGGGAATACTGGGGCCAACGTCCTGACTTTC
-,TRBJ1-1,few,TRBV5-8,CASSLPDTEAFF,TGTGCCAGCAGCTTACCGGACACTGAAGCTTTCTTT
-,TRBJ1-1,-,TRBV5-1,CASSTLTGNTEAFF,TGCGCCAGCAGCACCCTGACAGGGAACACTGAAGCTTTCTTT
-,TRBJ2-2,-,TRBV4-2,CASSQGELGELFF,TGTGCCAGCAGCCAAGGGGAGCTCGGGGAGCTGTTTTTT
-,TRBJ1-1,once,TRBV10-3,CAISESSGPEAFF,TGTGCCATCAGTGAGTCGTCGGGTCCTGAAGCTTTCTTT
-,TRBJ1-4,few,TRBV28,CASSTPTPPRGKLFF,TGTGCCAGCAGTACACCAACTCCACCCAGAGGAAAACTGTTTTTT
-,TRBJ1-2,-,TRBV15,CATSDRDSSYGYTF,TGTGCCACCAGCGACCGGGATTCCTCCTATGGCTACACCTTC
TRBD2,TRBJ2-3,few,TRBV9,CASSERGGPDTQYF,TGTGCCAGCTCGGAGCGGGGGGGTCCAGATACGCAGTATTTT
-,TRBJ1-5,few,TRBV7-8,CASSLGRSGVNQPQHF,TGTGCCAGCAGCTTAGGGCGGTCCGGGGTTAATCAGCCCCAGCATTTT
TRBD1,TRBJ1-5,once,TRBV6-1,CASGGTVQLSQPQHF,TGTGCCAGCGGGGGGACAGTGCAATTGTCTCAGCCCCAGCATTTT
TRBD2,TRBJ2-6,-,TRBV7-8,CASSKLAGGAGANVLTF,TGTGCCAGCAGCAAGTTAGCGGGGGGGGCCGGGGCCAACGTCCTGACTTTC
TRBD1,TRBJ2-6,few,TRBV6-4,CASSEQGDGANVLTF,TGTGCCAGCAGTGAACAGGGGGACGGGGCCAACGTCCTGACTTTC
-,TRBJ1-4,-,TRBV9,CASSAAGGYNEKLFF,TGTGCCAGCAGCGCGGCGGGGGGTTATAATGAAAAACTGTTTTTT
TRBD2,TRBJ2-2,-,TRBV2,CASTGLAESGELFF,TGTGCCAGCACCGGACTAGCGGAGAGCGGGGAGCTGTTTTTT
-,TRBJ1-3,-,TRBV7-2,CASSRDSGNTIYF,TGTGCCAGCAGCCGGGACTCGGGAAACACCATATATTTT
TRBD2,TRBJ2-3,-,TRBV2,CASGSGASGGTDTQYF,TGTGCCAGCGGATCCGGGGCTAGCGGCGGCACAGATACGCAGTATTTT
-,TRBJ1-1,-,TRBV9,CASSSMEGTEAFF,TGTGCCAGCAGCTCAATGGAGGGAACTGAAGCTTTCTTT
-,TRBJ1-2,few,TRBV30,CAWSVDRDIRRDGYTF,TGTGCCTGGAGTGTGGATAGGGACATTCGGCGGGATGGCTACACCTTC
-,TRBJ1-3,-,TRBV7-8,CASSPQTGSGNTIYF,TGTGCCAGCAGCCCTCAAACAGGCTCTGGAAACACCATATATTTT
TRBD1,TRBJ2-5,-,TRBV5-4,CASSQGQSQETQYF,TGTGCCAGCAGCCAGGGACAGTCTCAAGAGACCCAGTACTTC